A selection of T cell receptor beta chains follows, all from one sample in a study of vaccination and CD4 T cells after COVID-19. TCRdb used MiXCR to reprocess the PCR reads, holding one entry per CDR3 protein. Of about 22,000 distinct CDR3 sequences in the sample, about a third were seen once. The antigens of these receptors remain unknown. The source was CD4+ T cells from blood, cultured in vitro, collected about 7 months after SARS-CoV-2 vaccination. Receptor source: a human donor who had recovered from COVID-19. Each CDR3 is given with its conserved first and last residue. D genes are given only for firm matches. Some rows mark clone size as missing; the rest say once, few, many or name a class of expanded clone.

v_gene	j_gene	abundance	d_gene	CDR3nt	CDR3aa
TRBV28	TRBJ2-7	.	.	TGTGCCAGCAACCTACAAAACTACGAGCAGTACTTC	CASNLQNYEQYF
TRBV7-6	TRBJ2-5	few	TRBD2	TGTGCCAGCAGCCCCTCCGGGACTAGGGGGGTGGAGACCCAGTACTTC	CASSPSGTRGVETQYF
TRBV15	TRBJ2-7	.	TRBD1	TGTGCCACCAGCAGATCCGGGACAGCTTACGAGCAGTACTTC	CATSRSGTAYEQYF
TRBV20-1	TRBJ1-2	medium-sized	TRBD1	TGCAGTTGGACAGGGCGAAGCTATGGCTACACCTTC	CSWTGRSYGYTF
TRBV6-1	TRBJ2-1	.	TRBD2	TGTGCCAGCAGCGTCTTAAGCGGGGAGTTCGCCTACAATGAGCAGTTCTTC	CASSVLSGEFAYNEQFF
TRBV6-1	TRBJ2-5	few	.	TGTGCCAGCAGCCTATTCGGTTTTGGTGAGACCCAGTACTTC	CASSLFGFGETQYF
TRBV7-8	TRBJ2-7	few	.	TGTGCCAGCAGCTGGGGAAACTCCTACGAGCAGTACTTC	CASSWGNSYEQYF
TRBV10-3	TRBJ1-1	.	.	TGTGCCATCAGGGGCATCACTGAAGCTTTCTTT	CAIRGITEAFF
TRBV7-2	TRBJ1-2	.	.	TGTGCCAGCAGCTTAGCCCAGGGAGGTGGCTACACCTTC	CASSLAQGGGYTF
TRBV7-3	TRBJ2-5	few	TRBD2	TGTGCCAGCAGCTCTAGCGGGAGGGAAGAGACCCAGTACTTC	CASSSSGREETQYF
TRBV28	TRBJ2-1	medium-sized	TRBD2	TGTGCCAGCAGTTTTGGAAAAGGGACTAGCGGGAGGAATGAGCAGTTCTTC	CASSFGKGTSGRNEQFF
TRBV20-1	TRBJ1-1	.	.	TGCAGTGCACCGAGGGGGGCAAATGAAGCTTTCTTT	CSAPRGANEAFF
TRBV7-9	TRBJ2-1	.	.	TGTGCCAGGAGGGGGGACCACAATGAGCAGTTCTTC	CARRGDHNEQFF
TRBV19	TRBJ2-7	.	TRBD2	TGTGCCAGTAGTATCTCGGCGGGAGGGTACTACGAGCAGTACTTC	CASSISAGGYYEQYF
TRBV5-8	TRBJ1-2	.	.	TGTGCCAGCACCTTGGATAGGGCTAACTATGGCTACACCTTC	CASTLDRANYGYTF
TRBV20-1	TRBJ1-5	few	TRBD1	TGCAGTGCAAACAGACAGGGAGCCTTTTATAGCAATCAGCCCCAGCATTTT	CSANRQGAFYSNQPQHF
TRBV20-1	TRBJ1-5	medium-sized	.	TGCAGTGCTAGAGTCTCTGGTAGCAATCAGCCCCAGCATTTT	CSARVSGSNQPQHF
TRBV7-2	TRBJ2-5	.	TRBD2	TGTGCCAGCAGCATCGGACTAGCGGGAGGTTTAGAGACCCAGTACTTC	CASSIGLAGGLETQYF
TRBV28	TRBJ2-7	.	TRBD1	TGTGCCAGCAGGCAGGGGGTAGTGGGCGAGCAGTACTTC	CASRQGVVGEQYF
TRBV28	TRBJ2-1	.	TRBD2	TGTGCCAGCAGTCAAGGGACTAGCGGATACAATGAGCAGTTCTTC	CASSQGTSGYNEQFF
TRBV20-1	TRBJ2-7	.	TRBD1	TGCAGTGCTAGAGACGGGGACAGTCCCTACGAGCAGTACTTC	CSARDGDSPYEQYF
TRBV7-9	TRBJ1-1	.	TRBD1	TGTGCCAGCAGGGACAGGGACACTGAAGCTTTCTTT	CASRDRDTEAFF
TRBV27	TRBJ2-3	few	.	TGTGCCAGCAGTAGGGTTGGGGCAGATACGCAGTATTTT	CASSRVGADTQYF
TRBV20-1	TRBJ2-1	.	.	TGCAGTGCTAGCCCCTACATCAATGAGCAGTTCTTC	CSASPYINEQFF
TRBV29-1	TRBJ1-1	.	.	TGCAGCGGAGAGTCGGGGGCTGGGACTGAAGCTTTCTTT	CSGESGAGTEAFF
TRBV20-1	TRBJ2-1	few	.	TGCAGTGCTAGAAGGAGGGCCAAGGATGAGCAGTTCTTC	CSARRRAKDEQFF
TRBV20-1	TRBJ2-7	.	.	TGCAGTGCTTCTAAGTTGGCCTACGAGCAGTACTTC	CSASKLAYEQYF
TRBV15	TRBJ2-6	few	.	TGTGCCACCAGCAGAGATCTGGGCAGCAGCTCTGGGGCCAACGTCCTGACTTTC	CATSRDLGSSSGANVLTF
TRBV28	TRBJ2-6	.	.	TGTGCCAGCAGTTTTGGAGGAGGTGGGGCCAACGTCCTGACTTTC	CASSFGGGGANVLTF
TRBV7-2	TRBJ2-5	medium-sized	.	TGTGCCAGCAGCTTAACTCTAGGGGAGACCCAGTACTTC	CASSLTLGETQYF